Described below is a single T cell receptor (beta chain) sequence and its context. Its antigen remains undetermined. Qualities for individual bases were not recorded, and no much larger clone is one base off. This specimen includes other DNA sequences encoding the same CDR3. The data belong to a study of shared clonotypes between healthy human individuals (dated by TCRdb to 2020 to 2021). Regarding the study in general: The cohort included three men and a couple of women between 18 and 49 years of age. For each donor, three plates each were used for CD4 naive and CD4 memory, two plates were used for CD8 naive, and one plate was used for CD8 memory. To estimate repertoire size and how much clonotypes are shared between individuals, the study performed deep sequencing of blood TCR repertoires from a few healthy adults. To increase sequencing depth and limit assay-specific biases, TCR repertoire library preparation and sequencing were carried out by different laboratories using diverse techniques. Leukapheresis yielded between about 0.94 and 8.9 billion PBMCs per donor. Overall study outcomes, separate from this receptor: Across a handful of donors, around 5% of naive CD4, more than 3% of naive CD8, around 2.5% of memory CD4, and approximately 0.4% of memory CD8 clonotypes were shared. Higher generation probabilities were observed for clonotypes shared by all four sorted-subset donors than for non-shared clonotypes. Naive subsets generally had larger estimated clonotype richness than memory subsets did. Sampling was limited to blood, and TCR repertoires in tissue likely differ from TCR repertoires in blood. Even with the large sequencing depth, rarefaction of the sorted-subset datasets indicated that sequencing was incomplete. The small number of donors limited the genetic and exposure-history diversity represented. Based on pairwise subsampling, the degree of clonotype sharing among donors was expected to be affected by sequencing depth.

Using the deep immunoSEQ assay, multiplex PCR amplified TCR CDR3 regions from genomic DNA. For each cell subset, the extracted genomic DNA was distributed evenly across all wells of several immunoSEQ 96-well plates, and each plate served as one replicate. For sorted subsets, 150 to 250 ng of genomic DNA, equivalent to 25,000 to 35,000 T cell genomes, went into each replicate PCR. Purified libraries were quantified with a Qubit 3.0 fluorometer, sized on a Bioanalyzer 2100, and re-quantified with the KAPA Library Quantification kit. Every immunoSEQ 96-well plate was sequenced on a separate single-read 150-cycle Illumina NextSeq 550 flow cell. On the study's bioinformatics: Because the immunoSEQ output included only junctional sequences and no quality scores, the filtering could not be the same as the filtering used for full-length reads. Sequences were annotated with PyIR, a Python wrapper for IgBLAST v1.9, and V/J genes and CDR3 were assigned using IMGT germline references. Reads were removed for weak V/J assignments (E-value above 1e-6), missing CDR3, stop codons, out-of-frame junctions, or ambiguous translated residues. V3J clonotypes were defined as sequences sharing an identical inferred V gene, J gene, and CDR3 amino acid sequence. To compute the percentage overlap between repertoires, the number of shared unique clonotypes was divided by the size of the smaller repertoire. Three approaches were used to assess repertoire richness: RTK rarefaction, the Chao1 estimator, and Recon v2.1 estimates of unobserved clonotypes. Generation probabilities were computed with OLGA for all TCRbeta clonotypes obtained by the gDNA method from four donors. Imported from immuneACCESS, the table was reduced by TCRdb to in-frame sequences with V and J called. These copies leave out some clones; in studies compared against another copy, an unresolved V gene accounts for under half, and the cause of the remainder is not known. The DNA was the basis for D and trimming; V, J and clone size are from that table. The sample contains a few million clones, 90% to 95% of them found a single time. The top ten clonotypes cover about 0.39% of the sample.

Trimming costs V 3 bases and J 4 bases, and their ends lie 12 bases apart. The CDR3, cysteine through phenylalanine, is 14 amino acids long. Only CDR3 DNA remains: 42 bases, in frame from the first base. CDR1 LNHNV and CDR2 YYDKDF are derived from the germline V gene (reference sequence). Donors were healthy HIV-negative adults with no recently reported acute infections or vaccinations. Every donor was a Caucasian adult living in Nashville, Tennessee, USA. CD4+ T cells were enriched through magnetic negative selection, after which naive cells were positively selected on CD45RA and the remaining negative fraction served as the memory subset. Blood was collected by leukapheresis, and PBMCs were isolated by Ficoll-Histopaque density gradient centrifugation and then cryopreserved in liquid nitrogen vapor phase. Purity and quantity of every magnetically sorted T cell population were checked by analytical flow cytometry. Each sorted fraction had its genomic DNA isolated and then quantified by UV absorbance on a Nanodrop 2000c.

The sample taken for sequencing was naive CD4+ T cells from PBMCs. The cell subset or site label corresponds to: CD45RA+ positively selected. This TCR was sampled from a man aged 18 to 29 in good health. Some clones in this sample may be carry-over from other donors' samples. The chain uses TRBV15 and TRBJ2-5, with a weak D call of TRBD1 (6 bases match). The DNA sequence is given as TGTGCCACCAGCAGGGTGTACAGGGCAGAGACCCAGTACTTC. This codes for CATSRVYRAETQYF. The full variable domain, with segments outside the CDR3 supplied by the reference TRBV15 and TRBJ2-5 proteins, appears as DAMVIQNPRYQVTQFGKPVTLSCSQTLNHNVMYWYQQKSSQAPKLLFHYYDKDFNNEADTPDNFQSRRPNTSFCFLDIRSPGLGDTAMYLCATSRVYRAETQYFGPGTRLLVL.